A selection of T cell receptor beta chains follows, all from one sample in a study of shared clonotypes between healthy human individuals. The table came from immunoSEQ multiplex PCR; TCRdb's copy has only in-frame clones and leaves some out. The table records some 800,000 clones, about 92% of them present only once. The source material was naive CD8+ T cells sorted from blood. The receptor set was obtained from a man aged 25-40 years in good health. Both conserved end residues are part of each CDR3. A D gene is named only where the DNA matches it firmly. Expanded clones are given a class, and other clones once, few, many or no size at all.

-	TRBV9	TRBJ2-1	15	-	CASSAQSPPYNEQFF	TGTGCCAGCAGCGCCCAGTCGCCCCCCTACAATGAGCAGTTCTTC
TRBD2	TRBV11-2	TRBJ2-4	19	-	CASSLDGGGRTTAKNIQYF	TGTGCCAGCAGCTTAGATGGTGGCGGGAGGACGACGGCCAAAAACATTCAGTACTTC
TRBD2	TRBV13	TRBJ2-3	15	-	CASSPRTSGKDTQYF	TGTGCCAGCAGCCCGAGGACTAGCGGGAAAGATACGCAGTATTTT
-	TRBV7-9	TRBJ2-7	11	-	CASTKAREQYF	TGTGCCAGCACCAAAGCCCGGGAGCAGTACTTC
TRBD1	TRBV7-9	TRBJ2-5	12	-	CASGDRQETQYF	TGTGCCAGCGGGGACAGGCAAGAGACCCAGTACTTC
TRBD2	TRBV7-6	TRBJ2-7	16	-	CASSIRAGDRSYEQYF	TGTGCCAGCAGCATAAGGGCGGGGGATCGGTCCTACGAGCAGTACTTC
TRBD1	TRBV7-9	TRBJ2-2	18	-	CASSYTPGTAPNTGELFF	TGTGCCAGCAGCTATACGCCCGGGACAGCTCCGAACACCGGGGAGCTGTTTTTT
-	TRBV14	TRBJ1-1	15	-	CASSQRGQGGTEAFF	TGTGCCAGCAGCCAACGAGGTCAGGGCGGAACTGAAGCTTTCTTT
-	TRBV29-1	TRBJ2-2	16	-	CSVVLSISGDTGELFF	TGCAGCGTTGTCCTTTCAATCTCAGGTGACACCGGGGAGCTGTTTTTT
-	TRBV19	TRBJ2-2	12	few	CASRDGTGELFF	TGTGCCAGTCGAGACGGAACCGGGGAGCTGTTTTTT
TRBD2	TRBV5-1	TRBJ2-3	15	-	CASSLSGRQLDTQYF	TGCGCCAGCAGCTTGAGCGGGAGGCAGTTAGATACGCAGTATTTT
-	TRBV4-3	TRBJ2-7	11	-	CASSQGREQYF	TGCGCCAGCAGCCAGGGGAGGGAGCAGTACTTC
-	TRBV2	TRBJ2-2	18	-	CASSEDLLGEKFTGELFF	TGTGCCAGCAGTGAAGATTTGTTAGGCGAGAAGTTCACCGGGGAGCTGTTTTTT
-	TRBV5-4	TRBJ2-4	14	once	CASSSGLAKNIQYF	TGTGCCAGCAGCTCAGGGCTAGCCAAAAACATTCAGTACTTC
-	TRBV7-2	TRBJ2-5	14	-	CASSVGPLQETQYF	TGTGCCAGCAGCGTGGGACCGCTCCAAGAGACCCAGTACTTC
-	TRBV15	TRBJ2-7	13	-	CATSKISGYEQYF	TGTGCCACCAGCAAAATTAGCGGCTACGAGCAGTACTTC